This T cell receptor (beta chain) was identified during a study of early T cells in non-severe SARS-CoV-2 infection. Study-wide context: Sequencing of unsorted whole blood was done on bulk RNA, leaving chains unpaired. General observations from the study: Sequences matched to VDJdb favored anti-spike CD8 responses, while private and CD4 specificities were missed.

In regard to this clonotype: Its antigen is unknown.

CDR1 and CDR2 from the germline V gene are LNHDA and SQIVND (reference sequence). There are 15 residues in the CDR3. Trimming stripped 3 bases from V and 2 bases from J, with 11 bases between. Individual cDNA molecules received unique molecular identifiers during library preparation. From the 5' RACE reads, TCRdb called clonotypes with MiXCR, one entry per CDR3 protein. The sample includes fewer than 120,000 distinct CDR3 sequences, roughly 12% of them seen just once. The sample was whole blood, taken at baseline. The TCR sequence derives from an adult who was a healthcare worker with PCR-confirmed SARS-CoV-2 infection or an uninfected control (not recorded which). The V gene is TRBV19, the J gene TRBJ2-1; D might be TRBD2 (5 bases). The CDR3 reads CASSIGGRAYNEQFF. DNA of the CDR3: TGTGCCAGTAGTATTGGTGGGAGAGCCTACAATGAGCAGTTCTTC.